The clone carrying this T cell receptor beta chain has ten or more counts. The CDR3 extends over 16 amino acids. V lost 0 bases, J lost 8 bases, and 9 bases stayed unmatched. Germline CDR1 is MNHEY and CDR2 is SVGEGT. This record comes from a study of T cells after yellow fever vaccination. The TCR cDNA carried a universal primer site and UMIs from 5'RACE template switching. One entry per CDR3 protein, called by TCRdb with MiXCR from the 5' RACE reads. The data show under 400,000 distinct CDR3 sequences, about an eighth seen once. This specimen was CD4+ T cells sorted from PBMCs, taken 15 days after the yellow fever booster vaccination. The TCR was taken from a man aged 18-30 years who received the YFV17D yellow fever vaccine. V is TRBV6-2 or TRBV6-3 and J is TRBJ2-1; 8 positions agree with TRBD2. The CDR3 spells CASSYSGGGMTHEQFF. The CDR3 DNA reads TGTGCCAGCAGTTACTCAGGCGGGGGGATGACGCATGAGCAGTTCTTC.